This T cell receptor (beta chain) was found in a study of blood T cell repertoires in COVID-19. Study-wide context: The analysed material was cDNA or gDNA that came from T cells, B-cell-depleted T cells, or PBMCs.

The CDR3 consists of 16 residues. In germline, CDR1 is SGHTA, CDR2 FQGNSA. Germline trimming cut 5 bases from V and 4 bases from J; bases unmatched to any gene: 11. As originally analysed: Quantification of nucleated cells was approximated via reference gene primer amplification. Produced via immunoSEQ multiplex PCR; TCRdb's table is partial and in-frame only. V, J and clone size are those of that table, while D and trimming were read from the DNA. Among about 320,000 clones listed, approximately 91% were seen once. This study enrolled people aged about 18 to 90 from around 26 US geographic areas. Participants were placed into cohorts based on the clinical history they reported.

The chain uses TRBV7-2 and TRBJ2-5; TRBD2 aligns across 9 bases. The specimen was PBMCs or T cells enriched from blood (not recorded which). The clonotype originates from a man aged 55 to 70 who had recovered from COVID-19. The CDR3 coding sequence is TGTGCCAGCAGCCCTGGGGGCGGGAGGGCCCCAGAGACCCAGTACTTC. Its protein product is CASSPGGGRAPETQYF.